The 18 T cell receptor beta chains given below trace back to one sample, sequenced in a study of regulatory T cells in long-lasting Graves disease. TCR beta libraries were built with iRepertoire HTBI primers and Arm-PCR of CDR3 regions. TCRdb re-derived calls from the multiplex PCR reads in MiXCR, one entry per CDR3 protein. The sample has 450,000 or so distinct CDR3 sequences, less than 25% seen once. Described time point: persistent/refractory GD, antithyroid drugs over 5 years with positive TRAb. From PBMCs, RNA was extracted and then used to make the TCR library. The sequencing here drew on peripheral blood mononuclear cells (PBMCs), taken when the disease was refractory, from a patient treated with antithyroid drugs. The receptors shown here come from a female donor with Graves disease.

This clonotype was counted a few times. The chain carries TRBV28 and TRBJ2-5; 11 nucleotides align to TRBD2. The trim removed 5 bases at V and 4 bases at J, leaving 15 bases unmatched. CDR3 length: 18 residues. CDR1 is MDHEN, CDR2 SYDVKM, per germline. As DNA, the CDR3 is TGTGCCAGCAGTGATATAGCGGGAGGGCCATGGCAAGGAGAGACCCAGTACTTC. Translation: CASSDIAGGPWQGETQYF.

This clonotype was detected a few times. In DNA form, the CDR3 reads TGTGCCATCAGTATTCTAGCGTCTGTCGAGCAGTACTTC. This gives the protein CAISILASVEQYF. The chain carries TRBV10-3 and TRBJ2-7, with D perhaps TRBD2 (6 bases). This CDR3 is built from 13 residues. Per germline, CDR1 ENHRY and CDR2 SYGVKD. Trimming took off 5 bases at V and 6 bases at J, with 14 bases between the two ends.

This clonotype was picked up many times. The chain is built from TRBV12-3 or TRBV12-4 and TRBJ2-2; D not resolved. V lost 10 bases to trimming and J lost 3 bases, with 6 bases between them. The CDR3 is 11 amino acids. The CDR3 coding sequence is TGTGCCATTCGGGACACCGGGGAGCTGTTTTTT. It yields the protein CAIRDTGELFF.

The V and J genes are TRBV19 and TRBJ1-1; D gene unclear. CDR1 LNHDA and CDR2 SQIVND come from the germline V gene (reference sequence). V was shortened by 5 bases and J by 6 bases, with 22 bases between the two germline ends. The CDR3 contains 16 residues. The chain's CDR3 is CASSGGFGLPGAEAFF. CDR3 bases: TGTGCCAGTAGTGGAGGGTTTGGCTTACCTGGAGCTGAAGCTTTCTTT.

The J gene is TRBJ2-5, the V gene TRBV4-1; D is possibly TRBD1 or TRBD2 (5 bases each). Germline V gives CDR1 MGHRA, CDR2 YSYEKL. V lost 1 base, J lost 5 bases, and 11 bases lay in between. This CDR3 contains 14 residues. The CDR3 here is CASSQGGFKETQYF. CDR3 in DNA: TGCGCCAGCAGCCAAGGGGGGTTTAAGGAGACCCAGTACTTC.

This chain joins TRBV28 and TRBJ1-5; TRBD1 aligns across 9 bases. Losses at the gene ends were 8 bases for V and 4 bases for J; bases not matched to a gene: 6. In germline, CDR1 is MDHEN, CDR2 SYDVKM. The CDR3 spans 14 residues. The CDR3 sequence: CASRGQGMNQPQHF. As DNA, the CDR3 is TGTGCCAGCCGTGGACAGGGGATGAATCAGCCCCAGCATTTT.

This clonotype was seen only a few times. The CDR3 is CSVGGVRVMTQYF. For the CDR3, the DNA is TGCAGCGTTGGAGGAGTTCGGGTCATGACCCAGTACTTC. V usage is TRBV29-1 and J usage is TRBJ2-5; D is uncertain. Per the germline V gene, CDR1 is SQVTM and CDR2 is ANQGSEA. Trimming cost V 4 bases and J 7 bases, with 16 bases left between them. The length of the CDR3 is 13 residues.

This clonotype was counted at least ten times. V is TRBV28 and J is TRBJ2-7; 10 nucleotides agree with TRBD2. The CDR3 loop spans 14 amino acids. Trimming cost V 10 bases and J 7 bases; bases outside gene matches: 13. Germline V gene lookup returns CDR1 MDHEN and CDR2 SYDVKM. DNA for the CDR3: TGTGCCACTGCCGTAGCGGGAGGCCCTTGGGAGCAGTACTTC. Encoded protein: CATAVAGGPWEQYF.

This clonotype occurred many times. The chain links TRBV28 to TRBJ2-7; D perhaps matches TRBD1 (5 bases). CDR3 length: 15 residues. Per germline, CDR1 MDHEN and CDR2 SYDVKM. The germline V and J ends were trimmed by 2 bases and 0 bases, with 11 bases remaining between them. CDR3 amino acids: CASSLPGPPSYEQYF. CDR3 in DNA: TGTGCCAGCAGTTTACCAGGGCCCCCCTCCTACGAGCAGTACTTC.

V and J are TRBV3-1 and TRBJ1-1; 8 bases are shared with TRBD1. The ends lost 1 base at V and 5 bases at J; junction bases unmatched: 9. Germline V CDR1 and CDR2: LGHDT, YNNKEL (reference sequence). This CDR3 contains 16 residues. CDR3 sequence (DNA): TGTGCCAGCAGCCAAGGAACAGGGGGGGGTCCAACTGAAGCTTTCTTT. It codes for CASSQGTGGGPTEAFF.

The chain couples TRBV7-6 to TRBJ2-1, with TRBD2 matching over 10 bases. V lost 7 bases to trimming and J lost 8 bases; unmatched junction nucleotides: 8. Per the germline V gene, CDR1 is SGHVS and CDR2 is FNYEAQ. The CDR3 is 14 residues long. CDR3 nucleotide sequence: TGTGCCAGCACAGAAGCGGGAGGGGCATATGAGCAGTTCTTC. Protein product: CASTEAGGAYEQFF.

CDR3 in amino acids: CASRSGTDYNEQFF. DNA of the CDR3: TGTGCCAGCAGATCAGGGACAGACTACAATGAGCAGTTCTTC. The V gene is TRBV12-3 or TRBV12-4, the J gene TRBJ2-1; the match to TRBD1 covers 7 bases. With V trimmed by 6 bases and J by 3 bases, 5 bases remained unmatched. There are 14 residues in the CDR3.

This chain links TRBV5-4 with TRBJ1-1; D unclear. With 4 bases removed from V and 6 bases from J, the gap between germline ends came to 10 bases. Germline-derived CDR1 and CDR2 are SGHNT and YYREEE (reference sequence). This CDR3 contains 12 residues. The CDR3 DNA sequence: TGTGCCAGCAGCCGAGTTCCCCCTGAAGCTTTCTTT. This gives the protein CASSRVPPEAFF.

This clonotype was counted only a few times. This chain joins TRBV19 and TRBJ2-2; D possibly corresponds to TRBD2 (6 bases). Germline assignment: CDR1 LNHDA and CDR2 SQIVND (reference sequence). The CDR3 spans 15 residues. Trimming shortened V by 3 bases and J by 6 bases, and 14 bases separated the two germline ends. CDR3 loop: CASSMAGRGSGELFF. CDR3 coding DNA: TGTGCCAGTAGTATGGCGGGGCGAGGATCCGGGGAGCTGTTTTTT.

This clonotype was observed many times. The rearrangement uses TRBV28 and TRBJ1-5; no firm D call. Per the germline V gene, CDR1 is MDHEN and CDR2 is SYDVKM. This CDR3 contains 12 residues. Trimming took off 6 bases at V and 0 bases at J, with 3 bases between the two ends. The CDR3 coding sequence is TGTGCCAGCAGCCCTAGCAATCAGCCCCAGCATTTT. It translates to CASSPSNQPQHF.

This sequence joins TRBV3-1 and TRBJ1-5; D uncertain. The CDR3 consists of 15 residues. Trimming took off 2 bases at V and 1 base at J, with 9 bases between the two ends. Germline V CDR1 and CDR2: LGHDT, YNNKEL (reference sequence). CDR3 sequence (DNA): TGTGCCAGCAGCCAATCAGTTAACAGCAATCAGCCCCAGCATTTT. Amino acids: CASSQSVNSNQPQHF.

This clonotype has a count of ten or more. The genes are TRBV2 and TRBJ2-2, with 7 positions matching TRBD2. The CDR3 consists of 13 residues. Per germline, CDR1 SNHLY and CDR2 FYNNEI. Trimming removed 8 bases from V and 4 bases from J; junction bases left unmatched: 4. CDR3 DNA sequence: TGTGCCAGCCTGCGGGGGTTCACCGGGGAGCTGTTTTTT. It codes for CASLRGFTGELFF.

The chain joins TRBV19 to TRBJ1-1, with D possibly being TRBD1 (5 bases). Trimming removed 0 bases at V and 4 bases at J, with 9 bases between. CDR1 and CDR2 from the germline V gene are LNHDA and SQIVND (reference sequence). The CDR3 consists of 14 residues. The CDR3 nucleotides read TGTGCCAGTAGTATAGAACAGGCCTCCACTGAAGCTTTCTTT. This codes for CASSIEQASTEAFF. Complete variable domain (other parts from reference TRBV19 and TRBJ1-1): DGGITQSPKYLFRKEGQNVTLSCEQNLNHDAMYWYRQDPGQGLRLIYYSQIVNDFQKGDIAEGYSVSREKKESFPLTVTSAQKNPTAFYLCASSIEQASTEAFFGQGTRLTVV.